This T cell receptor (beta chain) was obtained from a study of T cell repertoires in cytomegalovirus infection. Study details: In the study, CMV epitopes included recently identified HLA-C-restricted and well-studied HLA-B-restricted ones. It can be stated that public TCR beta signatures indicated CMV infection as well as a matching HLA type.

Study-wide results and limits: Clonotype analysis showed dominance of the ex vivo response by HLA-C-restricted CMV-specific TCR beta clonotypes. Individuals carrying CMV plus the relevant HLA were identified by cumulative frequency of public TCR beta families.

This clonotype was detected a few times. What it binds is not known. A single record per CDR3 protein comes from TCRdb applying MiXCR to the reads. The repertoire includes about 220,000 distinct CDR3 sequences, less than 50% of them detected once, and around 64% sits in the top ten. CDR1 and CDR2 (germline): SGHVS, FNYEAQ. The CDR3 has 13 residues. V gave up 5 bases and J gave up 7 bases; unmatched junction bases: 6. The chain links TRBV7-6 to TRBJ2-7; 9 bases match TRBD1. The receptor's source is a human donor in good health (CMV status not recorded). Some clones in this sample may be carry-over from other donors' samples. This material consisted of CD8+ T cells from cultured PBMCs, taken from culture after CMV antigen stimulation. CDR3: CASSGDRVGEQYF. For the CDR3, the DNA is TGTGCCAGCAGCGGGGACAGGGTTGGGGAGCAGTACTTC.